The 21 T cell receptor beta chains below come from one sample, sequenced in a study of T cells in Graves' hyperthyroidism and ophthalmopathy. Amplified TCR beta CDR3 regions derived from RNA transcripts. With the HTBI primer set, the TCR CDR3 went through a first round of RT-PCR. TCRdb re-called the multiplex PCR reads with MiXCR, one entry per CDR3 protein. The sample yields about 580,000 distinct CDR3 sequences, around 42% seen once. Sample: peripheral blood or thyroid tissue (not recorded which). These TCRs come from a woman aged 18-29 years with Graves' hyperthyroidism.

The chain is built from TRBV20-1 and TRBJ2-7; TRBD2 agrees at 11 bases. The tail of the sequence fits TRBJ2-1 better, so the J call may be wrong. This CDR3 contains 15 residues. Germline V gene sequence: CDR1 DFQATT, CDR2 SNEGSKA (reference sequence). The CDR3 region has the DNA TGCAGTGCTGCCCTAGCGGGAGGTCTCCAGGATGAGCAGTTCTTC. Translating it yields CSAALAGGLQDEQFF.

The chain links TRBV14 to TRBJ2-2; D might be TRBD1 or TRBD2, each matching 7 bases. Germline CDR1 and CDR2: SGHDN and FVKESK. The CDR3 is made up of 16 amino acids. With 2 bases removed from V and 8 bases from J, the gap between germline ends came to 18 bases. The CDR3 bases are TGTGCCAGCAGCCAACTTAGATGGGAGGGGGCTGGGGAGCTGTTTTTT. Translated: CASSQLRWEGAGELFF.

V gene TRBV7-6 combines with J gene TRBJ1-6; 7 nucleotides agree with TRBD1. Germline lookup yields CDR1 SGHVS and CDR2 FNYEAQ. The CDR3 is 14 residues long. Germline trimming cut 5 bases from V and 9 bases from J; bases unmatched to any gene: 7. CDR3 sequence: CASSGGTEGSPLHF. CDR3 DNA: TGTGCCAGCAGCGGCGGGACAGAAGGTTCACCCCTCCACTTT.

The table lists this clonotype with many counts. The rearrangement links TRBV11-2 to TRBJ2-7; D call uncertain. The germline V gene encodes CDR1 SGHAT and CDR2 FQNNGV. The CDR3 spans 14 residues. Trimming cost V 5 bases and J 3 bases, with 14 bases left between them. The CDR3 sequence is CASSPLRYSYEQYF. The CDR3 DNA follows: TGTGCCAGCAGCCCCCTCCGTTACAGCTACGAGCAGTACTTC. Based on the CDR3 plus reference TRBV11-2 and TRBJ2-7, the full variable domain is EAGVAQSPRYKIIEKRQSVAFWCNPISGHATLYWYQQILGQGPKLLIQFQNNGVVDDSQLPKDRFSAERLKGVDSTLKIQPAKLEDSAVYLCASSPLRYSYEQYFGPGTRLTVT.

This clonotype has a count of ten or more. This chain connects TRBV6-5 to TRBJ1-1; 7 positions match TRBD1. V shed 6 bases, J shed 7 bases, and the junction held 5 bases outside the gene matches. The CDR3 sequence is 12 residues long. Per the germline V gene, CDR1 is MNHEY and CDR2 is SVGAGI. CDR3 bases: TGTGCCAGCAGAACAGGGGAAAATGAAGCTTTCTTT. This translates into CASRTGENEAFF.

CDR3 coding DNA: TGTGCCAGCAGTTTGGGGACAGGGAGAGAAGAGACCCAGTACTTC. Its translation: CASSLGTGREETQYF. This chain connects TRBV27 to TRBJ2-5; 9 nucleotides agree with TRBD1. The CDR3 totals 15 residues. Trimming at V came to 3 bases and at J to 3 bases, leaving 5 bases not matched to a gene. Looked up from germline, CDR1 is MNHEY and CDR2 is SMNVEV (reference sequence).

This clonotype was seen repeatedly, ten times or more. The rearrangement links TRBV19 to TRBJ2-2; D is possibly TRBD1 (6 bases). The V gene lost 5 bases and the J gene lost 2 bases, with 12 bases spanning the gap. The germline V gene has CDR1 LNHDA and CDR2 SQIVND (reference sequence). CDR3 length: 15 amino acids. The CDR3 protein is CASSQRTANTGELFF. CDR3 DNA sequence: TGTGCCAGTAGTCAGAGGACAGCTAACACCGGGGAGCTGTTTTTT.

The V and J genes are TRBV7-2 and TRBJ1-4; D ambiguous. Germline CDR1 and CDR2: SGHTA and FQGNSA. The V end lost 3 bases, the J end lost 1 base, and 12 bases lay between the germline ends. The CDR3 runs to 16 residues. The CDR3 region is CASSLGWGGTNEKLFF. CDR3 nucleotide sequence: TGTGCCAGCAGCTTGGGATGGGGAGGAACTAATGAAAAACTGTTTTTT.

The rearrangement uses TRBV7-2 and TRBJ1-2, with 7 bases fitting TRBD1. CDR3 size: 14 residues. Germline V gene sequence: CDR1 SGHTA, CDR2 FQGNSA. J gave up 2 bases and V 5 bases, and 5 bases lay outside the gene matches. The CDR3 bases are TGTGCCAGCAGCCTCCTGGGACAGAACTATGGCTACACCTTC. Its protein is CASSLLGQNYGYTF. Based on the CDR3 plus reference TRBV7-2 and TRBJ1-2, the full variable domain is GAGVSQSPSNKVTEKGKDVELRCDPISGHTALYWYRQSLGQGLEFLIYFQGNSAPDKSGLPSDRFSAERTGGSVSTLTIQRTQQEDSAVYLCASSLLGQNYGYTFGSGTRLTVV.

This clonotype was detected ten times or more. This chain links TRBV3-1 with TRBJ1-6, with D perhaps TRBD1 (6 bases). The V and J ends lost 8 bases and 9 bases respectively, with 11 bases between them. The CDR3 is 12 residues long. CDR1 and CDR2 (germline): LGHDT, YNNKEL (reference sequence). CDR3 sequence reads: CASSQGSSPLHF. The CDR3 DNA sequence: TGTGCCAGCTCCCAGGGGTCTTCACCCCTCCACTTT.

Comments on this clonotype: This is likely a read error, given that the CDR3 carries no conserved phenylalanine or tryptophan at its end. The chain has TRBV10-3 and TRBJ2-7; 8 bases are a match to TRBD1. The CDR3 covers 17 residues. Germline V lookup: CDR1 ENHRY, CDR2 SYGVKD. Trimming cost V 0 bases and J 0 bases; bases outside gene matches: 7. The CDR3 DNA reads as TGTGCCATCAGTGAGTCCCGGGGGACAGGAATCTCCTACGAGCAGTACCTC. Amino acid sequence: CAISESRGTGISYEQYL.

This clonotype was recorded at least ten times. This chain links TRBV19 with TRBJ2-7; TRBD1 is a possible D gene (6 bases). This CDR3 region has 15 residues. V shed 4 bases and J shed 3 bases, with 16 bases lying between them. CDR1 is LNHDA, CDR2 SQIVND, per germline (reference sequence). The DNA for the CDR3 is TGTGCCAGTAGTACCCCCGGGCAGGGGAACTACGAGCAGTACTTC. Its protein is CASSTPGQGNYEQYF.

This clonotype has ten or more counts. This chain connects TRBV20-1 to TRBJ2-7; the match to TRBD2 covers 8 bases. V lost 5 bases, J lost 6 bases, and 9 bases stayed unmatched. Germline loops: CDR1 DFQATT, CDR2 SNEGSKA (reference sequence). The length of the CDR3 is 13 residues. This CDR3 is CSARAGASIEQYF. CDR3 in DNA: TGCAGTGCTCGAGCGGGAGCTTCCATCGAGCAGTACTTC.

The CDR3 spells CASSLRDRGQSPLHF. The DNA of the CDR3 is TGTGCCAGCAGTCTCCGGGACAGGGGACAATCACCCCTCCACTTT. The V gene is TRBV12-3 or TRBV12-4, the J gene TRBJ1-6, with 10 bases lining up with TRBD1. V gave up 5 bases and J gave up 10 bases; unmatched junction bases: 8. The CDR3 extends over 15 amino acids.

Ten or more counts support this clonotype. This rearrangement joins TRBV29-1 to TRBJ2-1; the D is unclear. This CDR3 spans 10 amino acids. Germline V lookup: CDR1 SQVTM, CDR2 ANQGSEA. V lost 7 bases to trimming and J lost 3 bases, with 4 bases between them. CDR3 sequence reads: CSAVYNEQFF. The DNA of the CDR3 is TGCAGCGCAGTCTACAATGAGCAGTTCTTC.

This clonotype was detected many times. The V gene is TRBV20-1, the J gene TRBJ2-7, with TRBD1 matching over 9 bases. This CDR3 spans 14 amino acids. Germline V gene data show CDR1 as DFQATT and CDR2 as SNEGSKA (reference sequence). Losses at the gene ends were 3 bases for V and 3 bases for J; bases not matched to a gene: 6. CDR3 coding DNA: TGCAGTGCTAGGGGCACAGGGGGCTTCTACGAGCAGTACTTC. Amino acids: CSARGTGGFYEQYF.

This clonotype was counted only a few times. CDR3 protein: CASRDDRGQGGYTF. The CDR3 nucleotides are TGTGCCAGCAGGGATGACAGAGGCCAAGGAGGCTACACCTTC. This chain connects TRBV2 to TRBJ1-2, with a tentative D call TRBD1 (5 bases). V shed 6 bases and J shed 8 bases, with 19 bases lying between them. From germline, CDR1 is SNHLY and CDR2 FYNNEI. This CDR3 comprises 14 residues.

V gene TRBV6-2 or TRBV6-3 combines with J gene TRBJ1-5; no definite D call. The germline V and J ends were trimmed by 5 bases and 1 base, with 9 bases remaining between them. Germline lookup yields CDR1 MNHEY and CDR2 SVGEGT. This CDR3 comprises 14 residues. The CDR3 DNA reads TGTGCCAGCAGTCTTCAGGAAAGCAATCAGCCCCAGCATTTT. Translating gives CASSLQESNQPQHF.

The chain combines TRBV29-1 with TRBJ1-1; 12 nucleotides align to TRBD1. The V segment lost 4 bases and the J segment 7 bases; nucleotides outside the gene matches: 7. Per the germline V gene, CDR1 is SQVTM and CDR2 is ANQGSEA. The CDR3 has 14 residues. DNA of the CDR3: TGCAGCGTTGTCCCGGGACAGGGGGCAAATGAAGCTTTCTTT. This codes for CSVVPGQGANEAFF. Full variable domain (missing parts from reference TRBV29-1 and TRBJ1-1): SAVISQKPSRDICQRGTSLTIQCQVDSQVTMMFWYRQQPGQSLTLIATANQGSEATYESGFVIDKFPISRPNLTFSTLTVSNMSPEDSSIYLCSVVPGQGANEAFFGQGTRLTVV.

V gene TRBV19 combines with J gene TRBJ2-7; D uncertain. The CDR3 is 16 amino acids. Trimming pared 6 bases from V and 4 bases from J, leaving 22 bases between. CDR1 LNHDA and CDR2 SQIVND come from the germline V gene (reference sequence). CDR3 sequence (DNA): TGTGCCAGTAGCATTCTCTCGAACACCCAGCCTTACGAGCAGTACTTC. Residues: CASSILSNTQPYEQYF. Full variable domain (remainder filled in from reference TRBV19 and TRBJ2-7): DGGITQSPKYLFRKEGQNVTLSCEQNLNHDAMYWYRQDPGQGLRLIYYSQIVNDFQKGDIAEGYSVSREKKESFPLTVTSAQKNPTAFYLCASSILSNTQPYEQYFGPGTRLTVT.

This clonotype was found a few times. The chain is built from TRBV5-6 and TRBJ1-1; 8 bases fit TRBD1. The CDR3 is made up of 16 amino acids. Germline V lookup: CDR1 SGHDT, CDR2 YYEEEE. Losses at the gene ends were 5 bases for V and 3 bases for J; bases not matched to a gene: 12. The CDR3 sequence is CASSHRQGQTHTEAFF. CDR3 bases: TGTGCCAGCAGTCATCGACAGGGGCAAACCCACACTGAAGCTTTCTTT.